The TCR beta chain under discussion was sequenced for a study of blood T cell repertoires in COVID-19. Whole-study context: COVID-19 samples, acute and convalescent, were from the United States, Italy and Spain. PBMCs, B-cell-depleted T cells, or T cells provided the cDNA or gDNA that made up the material.

Trimming stripped 4 bases from V and 4 bases from J, with 17 bases between. The V gene's germline CDR1 is GTSNPN and CDR2 SVGIG (reference sequence). The CDR3 totals 15 residues. Participants were aged about 18 to 95 years, lived in 20 to 30 US areas, and enrolled virtually. Per the original methods: Quantification of nucleated cells was approximated via reference gene primer amplification. The method was immunoSEQ multiplex PCR; TCRdb's version includes in-frame clones alone and lacks a portion of them. Clone size and V and J calls were adopted from that table, with D and trimming inferred from the DNA. This sample has 200,000 to 250,000 clones; less than 90% occur once, and the top ten carry more than 4%.

The chain couples TRBV30 to TRBJ2-1, with D tentatively TRBD1 (6 bases). Sequences were obtained from PBMCs or T cells enriched from blood (not recorded which). The source of this sequence is a woman under 40 who had been exposed to COVID-19. Here the CDR3 reads CAWTVLGAWYNEQFF. Here the CDR3 DNA reads TGTGCCTGGACTGTCTTGGGGGCTTGGTACAATGAGCAGTTCTTC.